This entry lists 7 T cell receptor beta chains sequenced from one sample in a study of shared clonotypes between healthy human individuals. This table comes from immunoSEQ multiplex PCR, and its TCRdb copy is limited to in-frame clones, with some not included. Of more than 2 million clones in the sample, roughly 94% were seen once. Terminally differentiated effector memory CD45RA+ cells were excluded from the naive CD8 cells, which were CD45RO-negative and positively selected for CCR7. Sequencing used naive CD8+ T cells sorted from blood. The source of these receptors is a man between 18 and 29 years old in good health.

The gene calls are TRBV11-1 and TRBJ2-7; 7 bases fit TRBD1. Germline V gives CDR1 SGHAT, CDR2 FQDESV (reference sequence). Trimming at V came to 3 bases and at J to 5 bases, leaving 10 bases not matched to a gene. The CDR3 consists of 15 residues. CDR3 in DNA: TGTGCCAGCAGCTTGTCCGTACAGGGGAACAACGAGCAGTACTTC. Translating it yields CASSLSVQGNNEQYF. The full variable domain, rest sourced from reference TRBV11-1 and TRBJ2-7, is EAEVAQSPRYKITEKSQAVAFWCDPISGHATLYWYRQILGQGPELLVQFQDESVVDDSQLPKDRFSAERLKGVDSTLKIQPAELGDSAMYLCASSLSVQGNNEQYFGPGTRLTVT.

The chain has TRBV6-5 and TRBJ1-6; unclear D gene. Germline CDR1 reads MNHEY; CDR2 reads SVGAGI. The CDR3 is 15 amino acids. The V gene lost 8 bases and the J gene lost 3 bases, with 14 bases spanning the gap. The DNA for the CDR3 is TGTGCCAGCGGGTCTTCGGGGTACTATAATTCACCCCTCCACTTT. Protein product: CASGSSGYYNSPLHF.

CDR3 amino acids: CASSQGLGVMNTEAFF. DNA for the CDR3: TGCGCCAGCAGCCAAGGACTGGGGGTTATGAACACTGAAGCTTTCTTT. The chain joins TRBV4-1 to TRBJ1-1; possible D gene TRBD1, 5 bases. The germline V gene has CDR1 MGHRA and CDR2 YSYEKL. Between the trimmed V and J ends, which lost 1 base and 0 bases, there was a span of 12 bases. The CDR3 extends over 16 amino acids.

Regarding this clone: Other DNA sequences in the same sample also yield this CDR3. The chain employs TRBV27 and TRBJ1-6; D is unclear. This CDR3 is built from 13 residues. Trimming stripped 0 bases from V and 7 bases from J, with 4 bases between. Germline CDR1 is MNHEY and CDR2 is SMNVEV (reference sequence). CDR3 in DNA: TGTGCCAGCAGTTTATCTCTGAATTCACCCCTCCACTTT. Translation gives CASSLSLNSPLHF.

The V and J genes are TRBV11-2 and TRBJ2-3, with D possibly matching TRBD1 (6 bases). Looked up from germline, CDR1 is SGHAT and CDR2 is FQNNGV. Trimming took 5 bases from V and 2 from J, leaving 11 bases between them. This CDR3 region has 14 residues. This CDR3 reads CASSGRDTTDTQYF. The CDR3 DNA follows: TGTGCCAGCAGCGGACGGGACACCACAGATACGCAGTATTTT. The full variable domain, its missing parts supplied by reference TRBV11-2 and TRBJ2-3, is EAGVAQSPRYKIIEKRQSVAFWCNPISGHATLYWYQQILGQGPKLLIQFQNNGVVDDSQLPKDRFSAERLKGVDSTLKIQPAKLEDSAVYLCASSGRDTTDTQYFGPGTRLTVL.

The sample holds one count of this clone. The same CDR3 also results from other DNA sequences found in this sample. This chain links TRBV9 with TRBJ2-5; 7 nucleotides align to TRBD2. Germline trimming cut 2 bases from V and 1 base from J; bases unmatched to any gene: 2. This CDR3 comprises 14 residues. Germline CDR1 is SGDLS and CDR2 is YYNGEE. The CDR3 DNA sequence: TGTGCCAGCAGCGTCGGGGGGATCCAAGAGACCCAGTACTTC. Translated: CASSVGGIQETQYF.

The chain employs TRBV30 and TRBJ2-7; 7 bases align to TRBD1. The V gene's germline CDR1 is GTSNPN and CDR2 SVGIG (reference sequence). Trimming at V came to 1 base and at J to 6 bases, leaving 6 bases not matched to a gene. CDR3 length equals 13 residues. The CDR3 region is CAWSATGPTEQYF. DNA of the CDR3: TGTGCCTGGAGTGCGACAGGGCCTACCGAGCAGTACTTC.